What follows are 20 T cell receptor beta chains derived from one specimen sequenced in a study of blood T cell repertoires in COVID-19. Assay used: immunoSEQ multiplex PCR; TCRdb lists only in-frame clones, some missing. The table includes roughly 360,000 clones, around 83% detected once. Sample: PBMCs or T cells enriched from blood (not recorded which). The receptor set was obtained from a woman between 50 and 59 years old who had recovered from COVID-19.

The chain carries TRBV5-1 and TRBJ1-1; D unclear. The length of the CDR3 is 15 residues. The V and J ends lost 0 bases and 0 bases respectively, with 9 bases between them. Germline CDR1 and CDR2: SGHRS and YFSETQ. The CDR3 region has the DNA TGCGCCAGCAGCTTGGACTCCGGAGTGAACACTGAAGCTTTCTTT. Translation: CASSLDSGVNTEAFF.

V is TRBV19 and J is TRBJ2-2; D unresolved. The CDR3 totals 13 residues. V gave up 6 bases and J gave up 6 bases, with 11 bases separating them. Germline values: CDR1 LNHDA, CDR2 SQIVND (reference sequence). This CDR3 reads CASSKELPGELFF. CDR3 sequence (DNA): TGTGCCAGTAGCAAAGAACTTCCCGGGGAGCTGTTTTTT.

This clone was seen only a few times. The genes are TRBV3-1 (or the pseudogene TRBV3-2) and TRBJ1-1, with 8 bases matching TRBD1. CDR3 length: 17 residues. Germline V gene lookup returns CDR1 LGHDT and CDR2 YNNKEL (reference sequence). The V and J ends lost 0 bases and 1 base, in that order; junction bases with no gene match: 7. CDR3 sequence (DNA): TGTGCCAGCAGCCAAGAAGGTCCCACAGGGGGGAACACTGAAGCTTTCTTT. Amino acids: CASSQEGPTGGNTEAFF.

J is TRBJ1-2 and V is TRBV18; no clear D gene. CDR1 and CDR2 (germline): KGHSH, LQKENI. The CDR3 consists of 13 residues. The V end was cut by 2 bases, the J end by 6 bases, with 10 bases between. CDR3 in amino acids: CASSPTTPDGYTF. The CDR3 region has the DNA TGTGCCAGCTCACCAACAACCCCTGATGGCTACACCTTC.

This clone appeared a single time. The CDR3 nucleotides are TGTGCCAGCAGCTTTTTAGCTTACAATGAGCAGTTCTTC. It yields the protein CASSFLAYNEQFF. This chain connects TRBV7-2 to TRBJ2-1; no clear D gene. Between the trimmed V and J ends, which lost 3 bases and 4 bases, there was a span of 7 bases. CDR3 length: 13 residues. The germline CDR1 and CDR2 sequences are SGHTA and FQGNSA.

The chain links TRBV5-4 to TRBJ1-4, with a possible D match to TRBD1 (6 bases). The CDR3 length is 16 residues. The germline V gene encodes CDR1 SGHNT and CDR2 YYREEE (reference sequence). V lost 2 bases and J 5 bases, leaving 16 bases between the germline ends. CDR3 protein: CASSFGGGRVNEKLFF. The CDR3 coding sequence is TGTGCCAGCAGCTTTGGGGGGGGCAGGGTCAATGAAAAACTGTTTTTT.

The chain joins TRBV29-1 to TRBJ1-2, with 7 bases lining up with TRBD1. V lost 7 bases, J lost 2 bases, and 10 bases stayed unmatched. CDR3 size: 14 residues. Germline V lookup: CDR1 SQVTM, CDR2 ANQGSEA. The DNA of the CDR3 is TGCAGCGCCGTTGACAGGGCAGGGAACTATGGCTACACCTTC. It translates to CSAVDRAGNYGYTF.

This clone was picked up a small number of times. The chain uses TRBV13 and TRBJ1-1; the D is unclear. Germline CDR1 PRHDT, CDR2 FYEKMQ (reference sequence). Trimming removed 5 bases at V and 0 bases at J, with 10 bases between. The CDR3 covers 14 residues. CDR3 DNA: TGTGCCAGCAGCCCCCAGTACATGAACACTGAAGCTTTCTTT. Translated: CASSPQYMNTEAFF.

The J gene is TRBJ2-5, the V gene TRBV6-2 or TRBV6-3; a possible D gene is TRBD1 (5 bases). Trimming removed 2 bases at V and 5 bases at J, with 12 bases between. CDR1 is MNHEY and CDR2 is SVGEGT in the germline V gene. The CDR3 has 14 amino acids. CDR3 nucleotide sequence: TGTGCCAGCAGTTACGGAAGGGGATGGGAGACCCAGTACTTC. This translates into CASSYGRGWETQYF.

In this sample, this clone turned up once. Relative to the germline gene, one junction end is altered; a read error may explain this. The chain combines TRBV19 with TRBJ1-4; TRBD1 might be the D (5 bases). The CDR3 extends over 14 amino acids. Looked up from germline, CDR1 is LNHDA and CDR2 is SQIVND (reference sequence). This chain's CDR3 is CASSRGSANEKLFF. The CDR3 bases are TGTGCTAGTAGTCGGGGGTCGGCTAATGAAAAACTGTTTTTT.

The chain links TRBV3-1 (or the pseudogene TRBV3-2) to TRBJ2-5, with 10 nucleotides matching TRBD2. There are 17 residues in the CDR3. Germline V gene data show CDR1 as LGHDT and CDR2 as YNNKEL (reference sequence). With V trimmed by 4 bases and J by 3 bases, 11 bases remained unmatched. The CDR3 nucleotides read TGTGCCAGCAGCCCAAACTGGCGGCTAGCGGGAGAAGAGACCCAGTACTTC. Encoded protein: CASSPNWRLAGEETQYF.

Written as DNA, the CDR3 is TGTGCCTGGAGTATAATGGAGACCCAGTACTTC. Translating it yields CAWSIMETQYF. The J gene is TRBJ2-5, the V gene TRBV30; unclear D gene. The germline CDR1 and CDR2 sequences are GTSNPN and SVGIG (reference sequence). This CDR3 is 11 amino acids long. V was cut by 2 bases and J by 5 bases, with 6 bases left in between.

This chain links TRBV4-3 with TRBJ1-2; D remains ambiguous. There are 14 residues in the CDR3. With 0 bases removed from V and 7 bases from J, the gap between germline ends came to 12 bases. Per the germline V gene, CDR1 is LGHNA and CDR2 is YSLEER. In nucleotides, the CDR3 is TGCGCCAGCAGCCAAGACAGAGGGTTGGGTGGCTACACCTTC. As protein: CASSQDRGLGGYTF.

This clone was recorded only once. V is TRBV4-3 and J is TRBJ1-2, with 8 bases lining up with TRBD1. Germline-derived CDR1 and CDR2 are LGHNA and YSLEER. The CDR3 loop spans 19 amino acids. Unmatched junction bases numbered 23, after V lost 5 bases and J lost 6 bases. The CDR3 bases are TGCGCCAGCAGCGAGGGTCCCCCGACAGGGGCCCCGGATCGGAATGGCTACACCTTC. It yields the protein CASSEGPPTGAPDRNGYTF.

The chain joins TRBV13 to TRBJ1-1, with D unclear. Germline V gives CDR1 PRHDT, CDR2 FYEKMQ (reference sequence). V gave up 5 bases and J gave up 6 bases, with 16 bases separating them. This CDR3 region has 14 residues. In DNA form, the CDR3 reads TGTGCCAGCAGCCTCAACCAGGCTGGCGCTGAAGCTTTCTTT. It yields the protein CASSLNQAGAEAFF.

The chain couples TRBV7-2 to TRBJ2-2; 12 bases match TRBD2. The V gene's germline CDR1 is SGHTA and CDR2 FQGNSA. Trimming cost V 8 bases and J 8 bases; bases outside gene matches: 6. The CDR3 consists of 14 residues. In DNA, the CDR3 is TGTGCCAGCGTGTTGACTAGCGGGAGAGGGGAGCTGTTTTTT. The encoded protein is CASVLTSGRGELFF.

In its sample, this clone was seen once. The chain has TRBV11-3 and TRBJ2-1; TRBD2 agrees at 11 bases. CDR1 and CDR2 (germline): SGHNT, YENEEA. This CDR3 region has 16 residues. V dropped 0 bases and J dropped 10; count of bases not matched to a gene: 8. The CDR3: CASSLESLAGGGEQFF. The CDR3 DNA is TGTGCCAGCAGCTTAGAGTCCCTAGCGGGGGGCGGGGAGCAGTTCTTC. The full variable domain, its missing parts supplied by reference TRBV11-3 and TRBJ2-1, is EAGVVQSPRYKIIEKKQPVAFWCNPISGHNTLYWYLQNLGQGPELLIRYENEEAVDDSQLPKDRFSAERLKGVDSTLKIQPAELGDSAVYLCASSLESLAGGGEQFFGPGTRLTVL.

The CDR3 region has the DNA TGTGCCAGCAGCTACAGGGAGAACACTGAAGCTTTCTTT. Translated: CASSYRENTEAFF. The V gene is TRBV27, the J gene TRBJ1-1, with D perhaps matching TRBD1 (6 bases). Between the trimmed V and J ends, which lost 6 bases and 1 base, there was a span of 9 bases. CDR1 and CDR2 (germline): MNHEY, SMNVEV (reference sequence). CDR3 size: 13 residues.

V gene TRBV10-1 combines with J gene TRBJ1-2; D is possibly TRBD1 (6 bases). Germline CDR1 and CDR2: WNHNN and SYGVQD (reference sequence). There are 15 residues in the CDR3. The V and J ends lost 3 bases and 1 base respectively, with 12 bases between them. The CDR3 reads CASSEIRGINYGYTF. In DNA form, the CDR3 reads TGCGCCAGCAGTGAAATAAGGGGGATTAACTATGGCTACACCTTC.

This clone appeared once. The genes are TRBV4-1 and TRBJ1-5; TRBD1 is a possible D gene (6 bases). This CDR3 is 14 amino acids long. Deletions cut 4 bases from V and 7 bases from J, with 14 bases between. Germline CDR1 is MGHRA and CDR2 is YSYEKL. The CDR3 region is CASSRTVAGQPQHF. DNA for the CDR3: TGCGCCAGCAGCCGGACAGTCGCTGGCCAGCCCCAGCATTTT.